This TCR beta chain was captured by sequencing in a study of blood T cell repertoires in COVID-19. This table comes from immunoSEQ multiplex PCR, and its TCRdb copy is limited to in-frame clones, with some not included. The sample holds about 44,000 clones; about nine tenths are singletons and the top ten take 23%. Trimming cost V 7 bases and J 2 bases, with 15 bases left between them. CDR3 length: 14 amino acids. Per germline, CDR1 SGHTA and CDR2 FQGNSA. Sequencing was performed on peripheral blood. The source of this sequence is an elderly woman in a cohort sampled during active or convalescent COVID-19. The chain carries TRBV7-2 and TRBJ2-7; D unresolved. For the CDR3, the DNA is TGTGCCAGCACCTCGGAGAGAGGCCCCTACGAGCAGTACTTC. This encodes CASTSERGPYEQYF.